These T cell receptor beta chains were read from a single sample in a study of early T cells in non-severe SARS-CoV-2 infection. TCRdb re-analysed the 5' RACE reads in MiXCR, keeping a single row per CDR3 protein. The sample records 99,000 or so distinct CDR3 sequences, approximately 16% being singletons. Sequencing was done on a sample of whole blood. These receptors came from an adult who was a healthcare worker with PCR-confirmed SARS-CoV-2 infection or an uninfected control (not recorded which). CDR3s leave out the opening cysteine and the closing phenylalanine or tryptophan. The order of the fields is V gene, J gene, CDR3 protein.

V gene: TRBV28; J gene: TRBJ2-7; CDR3 protein: ASSYDPTYEQY
V gene: TRBV6-1; J gene: TRBJ1-2; CDR3 protein: ASSERGWTSNYGYT
V gene: TRBV3-1; J gene: TRBJ2-5; CDR3 protein: ASSRTSLGSYTQY
V gene: TRBV7-9; J gene: TRBJ1-1; CDR3 protein: VSSPGKGGHGTEAF
V gene: TRBV12-3/TRBV12-4; J gene: TRBJ2-2; CDR3 protein: ASRPSGRETGELF
V gene: TRBV18; J gene: TRBJ2-7; CDR3 protein: ASSPGMDAGHYEQY
V gene: TRBV28; J gene: TRBJ2-3; CDR3 protein: ASSLAGYSTDTQY
V gene: TRBV10-1; J gene: TRBJ2-1; CDR3 protein: ASSAGTSGRGEQF
V gene: TRBV6-2/TRBV6-3; J gene: TRBJ1-5; CDR3 protein: ASRTLDRGSNQPQN
V gene: TRBV27; J gene: TRBJ2-5; CDR3 protein: ASSGISKTQY
V gene: TRBV7-9; J gene: TRBJ2-7; CDR3 protein: ASSSDLRDRADEQY
V gene: TRBV5-1; J gene: TRBJ2-7; CDR3 protein: ASSFGAELFYEQY
V gene: TRBV9; J gene: TRBJ2-3; CDR3 protein: ASGDGGATDTQY
V gene: TRBV27; J gene: TRBJ2-1; CDR3 protein: ASSSPRSGTYNEQF
V gene: TRBV20-1; J gene: TRBJ2-7; CDR3 protein: SARQGQGPYEQY
V gene: TRBV7-2; J gene: TRBJ2-1; CDR3 protein: ASSLVRLNNEQF
V gene: TRBV29-1; J gene: TRBJ2-1; CDR3 protein: SPIRGEQF
V gene: TRBV7-8; J gene: TRBJ2-2; CDR3 protein: ASSLDQGSGELF
V gene: TRBV6-2/TRBV6-3; J gene: TRBJ2-3; CDR3 protein: ASSLLAPDTQY
V gene: TRBV20-1; J gene: TRBJ1-1; CDR3 protein: SATPWDTEAF
V gene: TRBV4-2; J gene: TRBJ2-3; CDR3 protein: ASSQDPLAGRTDTQY
V gene: TRBV12-3/TRBV12-4; J gene: TRBJ1-1; CDR3 protein: ASSINTEAF
V gene: TRBV24-1; J gene: TRBJ1-2; CDR3 protein: ATSVGTNYGYT
V gene: TRBV7-2; J gene: TRBJ2-3; CDR3 protein: ASSPGGGRVLTDTQY
V gene: TRBV6-2/TRBV6-3; J gene: TRBJ2-7; CDR3 protein: ASSPAGGLYEQY
V gene: TRBV7-2; J gene: TRBJ2-7; CDR3 protein: ASSTRTSGSYEQY
V gene: TRBV7-2; J gene: TRBJ2-5; CDR3 protein: ASSLYASGATGMTQY
V gene: TRBV11-2; J gene: TRBJ2-7; CDR3 protein: ASSKRISDSSYEQY
V gene: TRBV29-1; J gene: TRBJ1-2; CDR3 protein: SVRDRGNYGYT
V gene: TRBV7-9; J gene: TRBJ1-1; CDR3 protein: ASSLWSGGVDTEAF
V gene: TRBV6-2/TRBV6-3; J gene: TRBJ2-4; CDR3 protein: ASSYLEHLAKNIQY
V gene: TRBV11-2; J gene: TRBJ2-7; CDR3 protein: ASSPSVGQLYEQY
V gene: TRBV19; J gene: TRBJ1-5; CDR3 protein: ASSITHSNQPQH
V gene: TRBV20-1; J gene: TRBJ2-5; CDR3 protein: SARSDRNQETQY
V gene: TRBV30; J gene: TRBJ2-2; CDR3 protein: AWEGGLTGELF
V gene: TRBV19; J gene: TRBJ2-7; CDR3 protein: ASSTRVGGYEQY
V gene: TRBV5-1; J gene: TRBJ2-5; CDR3 protein: ATSAGSPEETQY
V gene: TRBV11-2; J gene: TRBJ2-7; CDR3 protein: ASSLDRPYEQY
V gene: TRBV20-1; J gene: TRBJ2-7; CDR3 protein: SARRASSYEQY
V gene: TRBV6-4; J gene: TRBJ2-3; CDR3 protein: ASSDSRQGSDTQY
V gene: TRBV7-6; J gene: TRBJ2-1; CDR3 protein: ASSLGGTYPSSYNEQF
V gene: TRBV12-3/TRBV12-4; J gene: TRBJ1-6; CDR3 protein: ASSFGVPSPLH
V gene: TRBV23-1; J gene: TRBJ2-7; CDR3 protein: ASRPGQGNYEQY
V gene: TRBV5-1; J gene: TRBJ2-6; CDR3 protein: ASSLSRGGSAGGANVLT
V gene: TRBV12-3/TRBV12-4; J gene: TRBJ1-5; CDR3 protein: ASSLSTMDYQPQH
V gene: TRBV28; J gene: TRBJ2-5; CDR3 protein: ASSSARGTETQY
V gene: TRBV20-1; J gene: TRBJ2-2; CDR3 protein: SARDIYTGELF
V gene: TRBV7-2; J gene: TRBJ2-7; CDR3 protein: ASSLENGYEQY
V gene: TRBV11-2; J gene: TRBJ2-1; CDR3 protein: ASSVGTSYNEQF
V gene: TRBV7-2; J gene: TRBJ2-7; CDR3 protein: ASSVQRGEGHEQY
V gene: TRBV9; J gene: TRBJ2-5; CDR3 protein: ASSVGGSGETQY
V gene: TRBV18; J gene: TRBJ1-4; CDR3 protein: ASSPAGQGAGGGEKLF
V gene: TRBV28; J gene: TRBJ2-7; CDR3 protein: ASRSESGGLYEQY
V gene: TRBV11-2; J gene: TRBJ2-1; CDR3 protein: ASIFSSSSVYNEQF
V gene: TRBV7-9; J gene: TRBJ2-1; CDR3 protein: ASSLWAGSSYNEQF
V gene: TRBV20-1; J gene: TRBJ1-2; CDR3 protein: SSPGLGEYGYT
V gene: TRBV5-1; J gene: TRBJ2-1; CDR3 protein: ASSTGTGGRGYNEQF
V gene: TRBV5-1; J gene: TRBJ2-3; CDR3 protein: ASSLDGTSQDTQY
V gene: TRBV29-1; J gene: TRBJ2-3; CDR3 protein: SGRLAGGSDTQY